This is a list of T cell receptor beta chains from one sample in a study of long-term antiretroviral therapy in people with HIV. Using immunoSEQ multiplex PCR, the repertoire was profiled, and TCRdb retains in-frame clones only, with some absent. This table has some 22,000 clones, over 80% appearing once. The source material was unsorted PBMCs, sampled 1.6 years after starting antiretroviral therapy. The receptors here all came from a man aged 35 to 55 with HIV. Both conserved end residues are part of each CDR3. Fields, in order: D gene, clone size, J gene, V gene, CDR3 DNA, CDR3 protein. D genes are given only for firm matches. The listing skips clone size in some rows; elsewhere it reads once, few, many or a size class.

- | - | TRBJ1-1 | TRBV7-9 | TGTGCCAGCATCATTCTCGGGGCAGCTGAAGCTTTCTTT | CASIILGAAEAFF
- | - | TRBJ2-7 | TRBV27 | TGTGCCAGGAATCCCACAAGAGACCGCTCCTCCTCCGGGGCCCAAATCGTACGCGAGCAGTACTTC | CARNPTRDRSSSGAQIVREQYF
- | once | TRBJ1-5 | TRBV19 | TGTGCCACCACGTGGGGGTACGGCAATCAGCCCCAGCATTTT | CATTWGYGNQPQHF
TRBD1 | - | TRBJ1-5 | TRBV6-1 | TGTGCCAGCAGTCTACAGGGGGCGGCCGGTCAGCCCCAGCATTTT | CASSLQGAAGQPQHF
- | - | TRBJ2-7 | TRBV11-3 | TGTGCCAGCAGCTTGGGCAGGGACTCCTACGAGCAGTACTTC | CASSLGRDSYEQYF
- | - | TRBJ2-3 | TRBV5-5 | TGTGCCAGCAGCCCACCCAAGAGCGGGAGCACAGATACGCAGTATTTT | CASSPPKSGSTDTQYF
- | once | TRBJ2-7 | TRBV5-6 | TGTGCCAGCAGCTTGTCCCCCTACGAGCAGTACTTC | CASSLSPYEQYF
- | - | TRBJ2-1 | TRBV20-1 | TGCAGTGCTAGAGTGGGTGTCGGGCAGTTCTTC | CSARVGVGQFF
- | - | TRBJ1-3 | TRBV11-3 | TGTGCCAGCAAAAGAAGCTCTGGAAACACCATATATTTT | CASKRSSGNTIYF
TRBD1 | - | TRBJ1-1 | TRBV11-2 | TGTGCCAGCAGCTTGGGATACAGGGGAAGAAACACTGAAGCTTTCTTT | CASSLGYRGRNTEAFF
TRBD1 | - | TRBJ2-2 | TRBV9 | TGTGCCAGCAGCGCGAATGACGTGGGACAGCCCACCGGGGAGCTGTTTTTT | CASSANDVGQPTGELFF
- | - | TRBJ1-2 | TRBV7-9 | TGTGCCAGCAGCTTAGAGAACTATGGCTACACCTTC | CASSLENYGYTF
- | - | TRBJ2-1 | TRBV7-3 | TGTGCCAGCAGCTTCGGGACGGGCGAGCAGTTCTTC | CASSFGTGEQFF
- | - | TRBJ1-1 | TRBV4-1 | TGCGCCAGCGGGGGGGGTCTGCTCGGCATGAACACTGAAGCTTTCTTT | CASGGGLLGMNTEAFF
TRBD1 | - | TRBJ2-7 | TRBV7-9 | TGTGCCAGCAGCTTAGGAACCGGGACAGGGGACCTCGACTCCTACGAGCAGTACTTC | CASSLGTGTGDLDSYEQYF
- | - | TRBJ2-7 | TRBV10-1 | TGCGCCAGCAGTGACTTCTCCTACGAGCAGTACTTC | CASSDFSYEQYF
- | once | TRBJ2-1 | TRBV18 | TGTGCCAGCTCACCACCGCGAAGGGCCCACGATGAGCAGTTCTTC | CASSPPRRAHDEQFF
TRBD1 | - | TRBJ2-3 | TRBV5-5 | TGTGCCAGCAGCCCACCGTCGGCAGGGGGTTTCCCCACAGATACGCAGTATTTT | CASSPPSAGGFPTDTQYF
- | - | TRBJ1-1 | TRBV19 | TGTGCCAGTAGCTCTATCGAGGGGATGAACACTGAAGCTTTCTTT | CASSSIEGMNTEAFF
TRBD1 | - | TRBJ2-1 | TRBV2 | TGTGCCAGCACCGAAGGCGGGACAGGGATCAATGAGCAGTTCTTC | CASTEGGTGINEQFF
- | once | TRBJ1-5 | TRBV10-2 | TGCGCCAGCAGTGTCGTAGGCCCCAATCAGCCCCAGCATTTT | CASSVVGPNQPQHF
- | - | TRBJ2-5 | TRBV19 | TGTGCCAGTAGTCCTGGGGCGGAGGCCCAGTACTTC | CASSPGAEAQYF
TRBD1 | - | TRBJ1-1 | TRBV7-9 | TGTGCCAGCAGCAGCAGGGGGGGTCGAAAGAACACTGAAGCTTTCTTT | CASSSRGGRKNTEAFF
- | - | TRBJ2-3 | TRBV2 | TGTGCCAGCAGTGGACTTTCAGATACGCAGTATTTT | CASSGLSDTQYF
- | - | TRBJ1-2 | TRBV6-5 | TGTGCCAGCAGTTACTCATCAGGGGTTTTGGGCTACACCTTC | CASSYSSGVLGYTF
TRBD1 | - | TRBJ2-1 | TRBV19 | TGTGCCAGTAGTCCCCTCCAAGGCAGGGGGAACAATGAGCAGTTCTTC | CASSPLQGRGNNEQFF
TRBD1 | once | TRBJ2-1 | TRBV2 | TGTGCCAGCAATGCGCAGGGGGCAGGCAATGAGCAGTTCTTC | CASNAQGAGNEQFF
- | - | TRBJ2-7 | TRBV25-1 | TGTGCCAGCAGCCTCAACTCCGAGCAGTACTTC | CASSLNSEQYF